A selection of T cell receptor beta chains follows, all from one sample in a study of response to subunit inactivated influenza vaccine. In TCRdb, the RT-PCR reads were re-called with MiXCR into one record per CDR3 protein. The sample lists 500,000 to 550,000 distinct CDR3 sequences, under 9% occurring once. The material was PBMCs from blood, obtained about 23 months after vaccination. These receptors originate from a man aged 50 to 69 who received an inactivated influenza vaccine. Both conserved end residues are part of each CDR3. Fields, in order: D gene, V gene, J gene, clone size, CDR3 protein, CDR3 DNA. A D gene is named only where the DNA matches it firmly. The size entry is marked missing in some rows and otherwise reads once, few, many or a size class.

D: -
V: TRBV7-9
J: TRBJ1-3
size: -
CDR3: CASSLGRNIYF
DNA: TGTGCCAGCAGCTTGGGCAGAAACATATATTTT

D: -
V: TRBV6-2/TRBV6-3
J: TRBJ1-2
size: -
CDR3: CASSYSIPGTRSLLYGYTF
DNA: TGTGCCAGCAGTTACTCGATTCCAGGGACCCGATCCTTACTCTATGGCTACACCTTC

D: TRBD1
V: TRBV5-1
J: TRBJ2-4
size: -
CDR3: CASSTGQEGNIQYF
DNA: TGCGCCAGCAGCACGGGACAGGAAGGGAACATTCAGTACTTC

D: TRBD2
V: TRBV20-1
J: TRBJ2-7
size: many
CDR3: CSARDLSGSPYEQYF
DNA: TGCAGTGCTAGAGATCTCAGCGGGAGCCCCTACGAGCAGTACTTC

D: -
V: TRBV4-3
J: TRBJ1-6
size: -
CDR3: CASSRLGSPLHF
DNA: TGCGCCAGCAGCCGTTTAGGGTCACCCCTCCACTTT

D: -
V: TRBV6-2/TRBV6-3
J: TRBJ2-1
size: many
CDR3: CASSYSIRGVDPPGEQFF
DNA: TGTGCCAGCAGTTACTCGATTCGAGGTGTCGACCCCCCGGGTGAGCAGTTCTTC

D: TRBD2
V: TRBV10-3
J: TRBJ2-3
size: few
CDR3: CAISGYERGTDTQYF
DNA: TGTGCCATCAGTGGTTACGAGCGGGGTACAGATACGCAGTATTTT

D: -
V: TRBV24-1
J: TRBJ2-3
size: many
CDR3: CATSGAWEADTQYF
DNA: TGTGCCACCAGTGGGGCTTGGGAGGCAGATACGCAGTATTTT

D: -
V: TRBV19
J: TRBJ2-6
size: -
CDR3: CASSDTLVGVSGANVLTF
DNA: TGTGCCAGTAGCGATACTCTCGTCGGGGTCTCTGGGGCCAACGTCCTGACTTTC

D: -
V: TRBV6-1
J: TRBJ1-2
size: many
CDR3: CASLVQQSYGYTF
DNA: TGTGCCAGCCTTGTCCAGCAGTCCTATGGCTACACCTTC

D: -
V: TRBV20-1
J: TRBJ2-3
size: -
CDR3: CSARRTASTDTQYF
DNA: TGCAGTGCTAGAAGGACGGCTAGCACAGATACGCAGTATTTT

D: -
V: TRBV30
J: TRBJ2-7
size: many
CDR3: CAWSVTGYEQYF
DNA: TGTGCCTGGAGTGTAACAGGCTACGAGCAGTACTTC

D: -
V: TRBV5-1
J: TRBJ2-3
size: few
CDR3: CASSLVGGDNTDTQYF
DNA: TGCGCCAGCAGCTTGGTCGGCGGGGACAACACAGATACGCAGTATTTT

D: TRBD1
V: TRBV20-1
J: TRBJ2-7
size: -
CDR3: CSGMGQTYEQYF
DNA: TGCAGTGGTATGGGACAGACCTACGAGCAGTACTTC

D: TRBD1
V: TRBV2
J: TRBJ1-1
size: few
CDR3: CASRRDSPTEAFF
DNA: TGTGCCAGCAGAAGGGACAGCCCCACTGAAGCTTTCTTT

D: -
V: TRBV7-2
J: TRBJ2-2
size: many
CDR3: CASSQQVVTGELFF
DNA: TGTGCCAGCAGCCAGCAAGTGGTCACCGGGGAGCTGTTTTTT

D: TRBD2
V: TRBV12-3/TRBV12-4
J: TRBJ2-1
size: many
CDR3: CASRVAGSYNEQFF
DNA: TGTGCCAGCAGGGTAGCGGGCAGCTACAATGAGCAGTTCTTC

D: TRBD1
V: TRBV27
J: TRBJ2-2
size: -
CDR3: CASSLKQGYDTGELFF
DNA: TGTGCCAGCAGTTTAAAACAGGGGTACGACACCGGGGAGCTGTTTTTT

D: -
V: TRBV12-3/TRBV12-4
J: TRBJ2-3
size: few
CDR3: CASSPGLTGLAYF
DNA: TGTGCCAGCAGTCCTGGACTTACAGGGCTCGCGTATTTT

D: -
V: TRBV6-2/TRBV6-3
J: TRBJ2-7
size: -
CDR3: CASSTTRLTYEQYF
DNA: TGTGCCAGCAGTACAACTAGGTTAACCTACGAGCAGTACTTC

D: -
V: TRBV20-1
J: TRBJ2-1
size: many
CDR3: CSAFYLGSDNEQFF
DNA: TGCAGTGCTTTTTATTTAGGGTCCGACAATGAGCAGTTCTTC

D: TRBD2
V: TRBV20-1
J: TRBJ2-7
size: few
CDR3: CSAGLAGAPYEQYF
DNA: TGCAGTGCCGGACTAGCGGGGGCTCCCTACGAGCAGTACTTC

D: -
V: TRBV29-1
J: TRBJ1-1
size: -
CDR3: CSVFSLMNTEAFF
DNA: TGCAGCGTTTTCAGCCTGATGAACACTGAAGCTTTCTTT

D: -
V: TRBV10-3
J: TRBJ1-2
size: -
CDR3: CAISESIGTNYGYTF
DNA: TGTGCCATCAGTGAGTCGATCGGGACGAACTATGGCTACACCTTC

D: TRBD1
V: TRBV10-3
J: TRBJ2-6
size: -
CDR3: CATTTGSGANVLTF
DNA: TGTGCCACGACGACAGGGTCTGGGGCCAACGTCCTGACTTTC

D: TRBD1
V: TRBV6-1
J: TRBJ1-6
size: -
CDR3: CASSQRLKSSSGQVNSPLHF
DNA: TGTGCCAGCAGTCAACGATTGAAATCTAGTTCGGGACAGGTGAATTCACCCCTCCACTTT

D: TRBD2
V: TRBV29-1
J: TRBJ2-7
size: few
CDR3: CSAEGLAHYEQYF
DNA: TGCAGCGCTGAGGGACTAGCACACTACGAGCAGTACTTC

D: -
V: TRBV7-9
J: TRBJ2-7
size: many
CDR3: CASSLGDPAHYEQYF
DNA: TGTGCCAGCAGCTTAGGGGACCCGGCCCACTACGAGCAGTACTTC

D: -
V: TRBV7-8
J: TRBJ2-1
size: -
CDR3: CASSLARTVLSEQFF
DNA: TGTGCCAGCAGCTTAGCCCGGACGGTTCTAAGTGAGCAGTTCTTC

D: TRBD2
V: TRBV20-1
J: TRBJ2-1
size: -
CDR3: CSAGPSGRTNEQFF
DNA: TGCAGTGCTGGTCCTAGCGGGAGAACAAATGAGCAGTTCTTC

D: TRBD1
V: TRBV29-1
J: TRBJ2-3
size: few
CDR3: CSVAKPGQSTDTQYF
DNA: TGCAGCGTCGCTAAACCGGGACAGAGCACAGATACGCAGTATTTT

D: -
V: TRBV6-2/TRBV6-3
J: TRBJ1-1
size: -
CDR3: CASSRDPRGPEAFF
DNA: TGTGCCAGCAGTCGAGACCCCCGAGGGCCTGAAGCTTTCTTT

D: -
V: TRBV6-5
J: TRBJ2-3
size: -
CDR3: CASSYSVLGGTDTQYF
DNA: TGTGCCAGCAGTTATTCTGTCTTAGGGGGCACAGATACGCAGTATTTT